This TCR beta chain was recovered during a study of blood T cell repertoires in COVID-19. Produced via immunoSEQ multiplex PCR; TCRdb's table is partial and in-frame only. Of 39,000 or so clones in the sample, around 80% are singletons; the top ten hold 9% to 10%. This TCR was recovered from a man aged 60-69 years in a cohort sampled during active COVID-19. Sequenced: peripheral blood.

CDR3 DNA sequence: TGTGCCAGCAGCCAGCAGGGGGCGTGGGAGCAGTACTTC. This codes for CASSQQGAWEQYF. V usage is TRBV5-4 and J usage is TRBJ2-7, with TRBD1 identical over 8 bases. CDR3 size: 13 residues. CDR1 and CDR2 from the germline V gene are SGHNT and YYREEE (reference sequence). Trimming removed 4 bases from V and 7 bases from J; junction bases left unmatched: 7. Full variable domain (missing parts from reference TRBV5-4 and TRBJ2-7): ETGVTQSPTHLIKTRGQQVTLRCSSQSGHNTVSWYQQALGQGPQFIFQYYREEENGRGNFPPRFSGLQFPNYSSELNVNALELDDSALYLCASSQQGAWEQYFGPGTRLTVT.